The clone carrying this TCR beta chain came up a few times. Elective cesarean births at 37-41 weeks, without labor or membrane rupture, supplied the cord blood. This entry is derived from a study of naive CD8 T cells in extremely preterm neonates. Clones were sequenced by immunoSEQ multiplex PCR, and TCRdb holds only the in-frame ones, with some missing. The sample comprises about 7,300 clones, around 90% of which are singletons, and over 0.4% rests with the top ten. The CDR3 runs to 13 residues. V lost 3 bases and J 10 bases, leaving 13 bases between the germline ends. Per germline, CDR1 LNHDA and CDR2 SQIVND (reference sequence).

The sequence came from a newborn in good health. The chain couples TRBV19 to TRBJ2-1, with D possibly TRBD2 on 6 matching bases. Sequencing used naive CD8+ T cells from cord blood. CDR3 DNA sequence: TGTGCCAGTAGTATGGTCTCGGGAGAGGAGCAGTTCTTC. Protein: CASSMVSGEEQFF.